These T cell receptor beta chains were read from a single sample in a study of neurological immune-mediated disorders. TCRdb redid the calling of the 5' RACE reads with MiXCR, one entry per CDR3 protein. The profile covers tens of thousands of distinct CDR3 sequences, with less than 20% appearing a single time and around 4.9% taken by the ten largest. Sequencing was done on a sample of CD4+ T cells from blood. Source of these receptors: a female donor with HTLV-1-associated myelopathy (HAM/TSP). Both conserved end residues are part of each CDR3. Each record gives: clone size, V gene, J gene, D gene, CDR3 protein, CDR3 DNA. A D gene is named only where the DNA matches it firmly. Clone sizes are given selectively: once, few, many, or a class where the clone is expanded.

size: many
V: TRBV29-1
J: TRBJ1-4
D: -
CDR3: CSVRDGNEKLFF
DNA: TGCAGCGTCCGGGACGGTAATGAAAAACTGTTTTTT

size: many
V: TRBV14
J: TRBJ2-5
D: -
CDR3: CASSQDKGETQYF
DNA: TGTGCCAGCAGCCAAGACAAGGGGGAGACCCAGTACTTC

size: many
V: TRBV4-1
J: TRBJ2-2
D: TRBD2
CDR3: CASSPPASGNTGELFF
DNA: TGCGCCAGCAGCCCACCAGCTAGCGGGAACACCGGGGAGCTGTTTTTT

size: -
V: TRBV5-1
J: TRBJ2-5
D: -
CDR3: CASSLVSGSQETQYF
DNA: TGCGCCAGCAGCTTGGTGTCGGGGTCTCAAGAGACCCAGTACTTC

size: many
V: TRBV12-3/TRBV12-4
J: TRBJ1-2
D: -
CDR3: CASSLRPSGDYGYTF
DNA: TGTGCCAGCAGTCTACGACCCTCCGGGGACTATGGCTACACCTTC

size: -
V: TRBV20-1
J: TRBJ1-1
D: -
CDR3: CSTRVGGPNSEAFF
DNA: TGCAGTACTAGAGTGGGCGGACCGAACTCTGAAGCTTTCTTT

size: once
V: TRBV11-2
J: TRBJ1-2
D: TRBD1
CDR3: CASRQARDSYRGYTF
DNA: TGTGCCAGCAGACAGGCCCGGGACAGCTACAGGGGCTACACCTTC

size: many
V: TRBV5-1
J: TRBJ2-2
D: TRBD2
CDR3: CASSISGRRRNTGELFF
DNA: TGCGCCAGCAGCATTAGCGGGAGAAGGCGGAACACCGGGGAGCTGTTTTTT

size: medium-sized
V: TRBV7-2
J: TRBJ2-7
D: TRBD2
CDR3: CASGQAGAREQYF
DNA: TGTGCCAGCGGCCAAGCGGGGGCGCGAGAGCAGTACTTC

size: -
V: TRBV7-6
J: TRBJ1-1
D: -
CDR3: CASSEERMNTEAFF
DNA: TGTGCCAGCAGCGAGGAGCGGATGAACACTGAAGCTTTCTTT

size: many
V: TRBV5-1
J: TRBJ2-1
D: TRBD1
CDR3: CASSLDDRGLQTFF
DNA: TGCGCCAGCAGCTTGGACGACAGGGGGTTGCAAACGTTCTTC

size: many
V: TRBV20-1
J: TRBJ2-1
D: TRBD2
CDR3: CSARGAGGLYNEQFF
DNA: TGCAGTGCTAGAGGGGCGGGGGGGTTATACAATGAGCAGTTCTTC

size: many
V: TRBV12-3/TRBV12-4
J: TRBJ2-3
D: TRBD1
CDR3: CASSIDRDADTQYF
DNA: TGTGCCAGCAGTATAGACAGGGATGCAGATACGCAGTATTTT

size: many
V: TRBV7-9
J: TRBJ2-1
D: TRBD2
CDR3: CASSLPRVYRAGEGNEQFF
DNA: TGTGCCAGCAGCTTACCTAGGGTTTATAGAGCGGGAGAAGGTAATGAGCAGTTCTTC

size: -
V: TRBV10-3
J: TRBJ2-2
D: TRBD1
CDR3: CAIRPDRGGTGELFF
DNA: TGTGCCATCAGACCCGACAGGGGTGGCACCGGGGAGCTGTTTTTT

size: many
V: TRBV25-1
J: TRBJ2-1
D: TRBD2
CDR3: CASSAGTSGRSSYNEQFF
DNA: TGTGCCAGCAGCGCCGGGACTAGCGGGAGGAGCTCCTACAATGAGCAGTTCTTC